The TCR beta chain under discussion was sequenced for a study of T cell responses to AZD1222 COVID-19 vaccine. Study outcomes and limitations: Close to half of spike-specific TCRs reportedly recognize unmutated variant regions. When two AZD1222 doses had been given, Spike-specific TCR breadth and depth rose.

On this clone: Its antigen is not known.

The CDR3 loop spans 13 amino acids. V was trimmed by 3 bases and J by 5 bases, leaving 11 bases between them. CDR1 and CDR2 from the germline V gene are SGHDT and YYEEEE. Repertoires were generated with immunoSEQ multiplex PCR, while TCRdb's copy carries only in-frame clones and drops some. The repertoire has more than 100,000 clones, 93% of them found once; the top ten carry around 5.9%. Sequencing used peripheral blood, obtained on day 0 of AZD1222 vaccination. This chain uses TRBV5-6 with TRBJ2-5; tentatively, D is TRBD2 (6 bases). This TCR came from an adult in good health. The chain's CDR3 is CASSSAGLETQYF. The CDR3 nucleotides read TGTGCCAGCAGCTCTGCGGGGTTGGAGACCCAGTACTTC.